These T cell receptor beta chains were read from a single sample in a study of cytomegalovirus exposure and HLA in healthy donors. Assay used: immunoSEQ multiplex PCR; TCRdb lists only in-frame clones, some missing. The table shows around 59,000 clones, with about four fifths occurring only once. Sequencing used PBMCs. All receptors derive from a woman aged 40 to 50 in good health and CMV-seronegative. The CDR3 runs from the conserved cysteine through the conserved F or W. D genes are given only for firm matches. Clone size is shown for a subset of rows, as once, few, many or a class of expanded clone.

D gene: TRBD2; clone size: NA; V gene: TRBV4-2; J gene: TRBJ2-3; CDR3 protein: CASSPNLAGGETDTQYF; CDR3 DNA: TGTGCCAGCAGCCCCAATCTAGCGGGAGGTGAAACAGATACGCAGTATTTT
D gene: TRBD1; clone size: once; V gene: TRBV5-1; J gene: TRBJ2-7; CDR3 protein: CASSGGTGGYYEQYF; CDR3 DNA: TGCGCCAGCAGCGGCGGGACAGGGGGCTATTACGAGCAGTACTTC
D gene: NA; clone size: NA; V gene: TRBV4-1; J gene: TRBJ1-2; CDR3 protein: CASSPGLGNYGYTF; CDR3 DNA: TGCGCCAGCAGCCCAGGGTTGGGGAACTATGGCTACACCTTC
D gene: NA; clone size: once; V gene: TRBV19; J gene: TRBJ1-2; CDR3 protein: CASSFPGGSYYGYTF; CDR3 DNA: TGTGCCAGTAGTTTTCCCGGGGGATCTTACTATGGCTACACCTTC
D gene: TRBD1; clone size: few; V gene: TRBV4-3; J gene: TRBJ2-4; CDR3 protein: CASSQGTGSSLDIQYF; CDR3 DNA: TGCGCCAGCAGCCAAGGGACAGGGAGCAGTTTGGACATTCAGTACTTC
D gene: NA; clone size: NA; V gene: TRBV7-9; J gene: TRBJ1-1; CDR3 protein: CASSLAKGSPRDTEAFF; CDR3 DNA: TGTGCCAGCAGCTTAGCGAAGGGATCCCCCAGGGACACTGAAGCTTTCTTT
D gene: TRBD2; clone size: once; V gene: TRBV4-3; J gene: TRBJ2-2; CDR3 protein: CASSQQASGTRELFF; CDR3 DNA: TGCGCCAGCAGCCAGCAGGCTAGCGGGACCCGGGAGCTGTTTTTT
D gene: TRBD2; clone size: few; V gene: TRBV4-3; J gene: TRBJ2-1; CDR3 protein: CASSQKTSGSYNEQFF; CDR3 DNA: TGCGCCAGCAGCCAAAAGACTAGCGGGAGCTACAATGAGCAGTTCTTC
D gene: NA; clone size: NA; V gene: TRBV11-3; J gene: TRBJ2-2; CDR3 protein: CASSPYSGSNTGELFF; CDR3 DNA: TGTGCCAGCAGCCCTTACAGCGGGTCGAACACCGGGGAGCTGTTTTTT
D gene: TRBD2; clone size: NA; V gene: TRBV5-8; J gene: TRBJ2-7; CDR3 protein: CASSPGTSGSFGTYEQYF; CDR3 DNA: TGTGCCAGCAGCCCCGGGACTAGCGGGAGTTTCGGGACCTACGAGCAGTACTTC
D gene: NA; clone size: NA; V gene: TRBV28; J gene: TRBJ2-5; CDR3 protein: CASSSTLGLPPDF; CDR3 DNA: TGTGCCAGCAGTTCGACCCTTGGACTGCCCCCGGACTTC
D gene: TRBD2; clone size: NA; V gene: TRBV10-3; J gene: TRBJ2-1; CDR3 protein: CAIKSGTSGTGGYNEQFF; CDR3 DNA: TGTGCCATCAAATCCGGGACTAGCGGGACGGGAGGCTACAATGAGCAGTTCTTC
D gene: NA; clone size: once; V gene: TRBV27; J gene: TRBJ2-2; CDR3 protein: CASSQSTGELFF; CDR3 DNA: TGTGCCAGCAGTCAATCCACCGGGGAGCTGTTTTTT
D gene: TRBD2; clone size: NA; V gene: TRBV19; J gene: TRBJ2-7; CDR3 protein: CASSVGLRYEQYF; CDR3 DNA: TGTGCCAGTAGTGTGGGACTACGATACGAGCAGTACTTC
D gene: TRBD2; clone size: few; V gene: TRBV29-1; J gene: TRBJ2-7; CDR3 protein: CSTKTSGRYEQYF; CDR3 DNA: TGCAGCACCAAAACTAGCGGGAGATACGAGCAGTACTTC